This is a list of T cell receptor beta chains from one sample in a study of T cell responses to AZD1222 COVID-19 vaccine. The protocol was immunoSEQ multiplex PCR, while the TCRdb copy is restricted to in-frame clones and leaves out a portion. In the table there are approximately 110,000 clones, about 90% of which are singletons. The material sequenced was peripheral blood, taken 28 days after the second AZD1222 dose. These receptor sequences come from an adult who received the AZD1222 COVID-19 vaccine. Each CDR3 is given with its conserved first and last residue. Fields, in order: clone size, D gene, CDR3 length, V gene, J gene, CDR3 protein, CDR3 DNA. A D gene is named only where the DNA matches it firmly. Where a row states a size, it is once, few, many or the class of an expanded clone; other rows omit it.

clone size: .
D gene: .
CDR3 length: 14
V gene: TRBV7-2
J gene: TRBJ2-2
CDR3 protein: CASSFPPDTGELFF
CDR3 DNA: TGTGCCAGCAGCTTTCCCCCCGACACCGGGGAGCTGTTTTTT

clone size: .
D gene: TRBD1
CDR3 length: 14
V gene: TRBV6-6
J gene: TRBJ1-2
CDR3 protein: CASRQGGRSYGYTF
CDR3 DNA: TGTGCCAGCAGGCAGGGGGGTCGATCCTATGGCTACACCTTC

clone size: .
D gene: .
CDR3 length: 17
V gene: TRBV14
J gene: TRBJ1-3
CDR3 protein: CASSQGVARFSGNTIYF
CDR3 DNA: TGTGCCAGCAGCCAAGGAGTGGCAAGGTTCTCTGGAAACACCATATATTTT

clone size: .
D gene: TRBD2
CDR3 length: 12
V gene: TRBV29-1
J gene: TRBJ2-1
CDR3 protein: CSVEALAGRQFF
CDR3 DNA: TGCAGCGTTGAAGCACTAGCGGGAAGGCAGTTCTTC

clone size: .
D gene: .
CDR3 length: 16
V gene: TRBV12-2
J gene: TRBJ1-1
CDR3 protein: CASRSGPSGVNTEAFF
CDR3 DNA: TGTGCAAGTCGCTCTGGACCCTCTGGGGTGAACACTGAAGCTTTCTTT

clone size: .
D gene: TRBD2
CDR3 length: 14
V gene: TRBV28
J gene: TRBJ2-7
CDR3 protein: CASGILAGSTEQYF
CDR3 DNA: TGTGCCAGCGGGATACTAGCGGGCTCAACCGAGCAGTACTTC

clone size: .
D gene: TRBD1
CDR3 length: 15
V gene: TRBV5-1
J gene: TRBJ1-5
CDR3 protein: CASSPTPGGAQPQHF
CDR3 DNA: TGCGCCAGCAGCCCAACCCCAGGGGGTGCCCAGCCCCAGCATTTT

clone size: .
D gene: .
CDR3 length: 13
V gene: TRBV28
J gene: TRBJ1-2
CDR3 protein: CASSLSDGYGYTF
CDR3 DNA: TGTGCCAGCAGTTTATCCGACGGCTATGGCTACACCTTC

clone size: once
D gene: .
CDR3 length: 11
V gene: TRBV12-5
J gene: TRBJ2-3
CDR3 protein: CASGLRDTQYF
CDR3 DNA: TGTGCTAGTGGTTTGAGGGATACGCAGTATTTT

clone size: .
D gene: TRBD2
CDR3 length: 16
V gene: TRBV4-1
J gene: TRBJ2-1
CDR3 protein: CASSQARSGGYNEQFF
CDR3 DNA: TGCGCCAGCAGCCAAGCGAGGTCGGGGGGATACAATGAGCAGTTCTTC

clone size: .
D gene: .
CDR3 length: 19
V gene: TRBV15
J gene: TRBJ1-2
CDR3 protein: CATSRDLAAGGEANYGYTF
CDR3 DNA: TGTGCCACCAGCAGAGATCTGGCGGCAGGAGGCGAAGCTAACTATGGCTACACCTTC

clone size: .
D gene: TRBD1
CDR3 length: 15
V gene: TRBV6-5
J gene: TRBJ2-7
CDR3 protein: CASSYSDRGFYEQYF
CDR3 DNA: TGTGCCAGCAGTTACTCGGACAGGGGGTTTTACGAGCAGTACTTC

clone size: few
D gene: .
CDR3 length: 14
V gene: TRBV15
J gene: TRBJ1-2
CDR3 protein: CATSRDRGYYGYTF
CDR3 DNA: TGTGCCACCAGCAGAGATCGGGGATACTATGGCTACACCTTC

clone size: .
D gene: .
CDR3 length: 14
V gene: TRBV28
J gene: TRBJ1-6
CDR3 protein: CASKPPVFNSPLHF
CDR3 DNA: TGTGCCAGCAAACCCCCGGTATTCAATTCACCCCTCCACTTT

clone size: once
D gene: TRBD2
CDR3 length: 15
V gene: TRBV5-5
J gene: TRBJ2-3
CDR3 protein: CASSLGGIWADTQYF
CDR3 DNA: TGTGCCAGCAGCCTCGGGGGGATTTGGGCAGATACGCAGTATTTT

clone size: .
D gene: TRBD1
CDR3 length: 14
V gene: TRBV29-1
J gene: TRBJ2-5
CDR3 protein: CSVALDRDQETQYF
CDR3 DNA: TGCAGCGTTGCCTTGGACAGGGACCAAGAGACCCAGTACTTC

clone size: .
D gene: TRBD2
CDR3 length: 16
V gene: TRBV7-7
J gene: TRBJ2-1
CDR3 protein: CASSSTSARGRGEQFF
CDR3 DNA: TGTGCTAGCAGTTCAACTAGCGCGAGAGGGAGGGGTGAGCAGTTCTTC

clone size: .
D gene: .
CDR3 length: 15
V gene: TRBV3-1/TRBV3-2
J gene: TRBJ2-5
CDR3 protein: CASSGAGAQGETQYF
CDR3 DNA: TGTGCCAGCAGCGGGGCGGGGGCTCAGGGAGAGACCCAGTACTTC

clone size: .
D gene: .
CDR3 length: 15
V gene: TRBV28
J gene: TRBJ2-3
CDR3 protein: CASRPRQGGRDTQYF
CDR3 DNA: TGTGCCAGCAGGCCTCGACAGGGCGGGAGGGATACGCAGTATTTT

clone size: .
D gene: .
CDR3 length: 15
V gene: TRBV14
J gene: TRBJ1-5
CDR3 protein: CASSQEDLVGQPQHF
CDR3 DNA: TGTGCCAGCAGCCAAGAAGACCTGGTGGGTCAGCCCCAGCATTTT

clone size: .
D gene: .
CDR3 length: 13
V gene: TRBV6-5
J gene: TRBJ1-1
CDR3 protein: CASSSAVNTEAFF
CDR3 DNA: TGTGCCAGCTCAAGTGCTGTGAACACTGAAGCTTTCTTT

clone size: .
D gene: .
CDR3 length: 13
V gene: TRBV29-1
J gene: TRBJ1-1
CDR3 protein: CSVTGQTNTEAFF
CDR3 DNA: TGCAGCGTTACCGGACAGACGAACACTGAAGCTTTCTTT

clone size: .
D gene: TRBD1
CDR3 length: 17
V gene: TRBV6-1
J gene: TRBJ2-7
CDR3 protein: CASSEVPRDRSSYEQYF
CDR3 DNA: TGTGCCAGCAGTGAAGTCCCCCGGGACAGGTCTTCCTACGAGCAGTACTTC

clone size: .
D gene: .
CDR3 length: 13
V gene: TRBV9
J gene: TRBJ2-2
CDR3 protein: CASSVLVTGELFF
CDR3 DNA: TGTGCCAGCAGCGTACTAGTAACCGGGGAGCTGTTTTTT